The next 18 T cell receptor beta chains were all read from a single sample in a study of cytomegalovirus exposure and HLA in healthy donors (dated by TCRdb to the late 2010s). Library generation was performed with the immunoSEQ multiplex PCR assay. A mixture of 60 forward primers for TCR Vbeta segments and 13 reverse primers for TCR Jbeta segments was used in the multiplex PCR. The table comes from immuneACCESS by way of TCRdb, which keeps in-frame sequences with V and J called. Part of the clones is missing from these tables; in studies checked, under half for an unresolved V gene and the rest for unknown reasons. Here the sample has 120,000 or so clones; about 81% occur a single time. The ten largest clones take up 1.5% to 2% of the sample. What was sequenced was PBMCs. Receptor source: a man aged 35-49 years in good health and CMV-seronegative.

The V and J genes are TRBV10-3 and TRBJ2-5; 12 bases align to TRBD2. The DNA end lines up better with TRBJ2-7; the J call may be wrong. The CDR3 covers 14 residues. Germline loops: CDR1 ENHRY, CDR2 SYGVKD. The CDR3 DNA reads TGTGCCATCAGTAGACTAGCGGGGGCCTACGAGCAGTACTTC. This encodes CAISRLAGAYEQYF.

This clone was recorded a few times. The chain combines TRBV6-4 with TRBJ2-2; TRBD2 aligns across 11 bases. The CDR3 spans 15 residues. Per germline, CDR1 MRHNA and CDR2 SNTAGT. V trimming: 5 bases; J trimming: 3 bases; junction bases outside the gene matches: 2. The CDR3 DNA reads TGTGCCAGCAGTCCGACTAGCGGGGACACCGGGGAGCTGTTTTTT. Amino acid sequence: CASSPTSGDTGELFF.

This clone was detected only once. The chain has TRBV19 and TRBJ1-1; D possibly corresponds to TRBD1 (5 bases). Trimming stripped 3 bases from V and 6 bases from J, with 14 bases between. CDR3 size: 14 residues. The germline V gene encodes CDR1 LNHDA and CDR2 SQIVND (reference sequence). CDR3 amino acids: CASSITRGIAEAFF. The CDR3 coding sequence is TGTGCCAGTAGTATTACTCGGGGGATTGCTGAAGCTTTCTTT.

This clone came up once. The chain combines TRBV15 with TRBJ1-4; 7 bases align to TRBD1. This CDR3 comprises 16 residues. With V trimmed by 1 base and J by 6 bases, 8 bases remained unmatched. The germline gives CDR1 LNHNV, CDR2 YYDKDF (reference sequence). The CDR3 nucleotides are TGTGCCACCAGCAGAGTTTCGACAGGGTTGGATGAAAAACTGTTTTTT. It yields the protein CATSRVSTGLDEKLFF.

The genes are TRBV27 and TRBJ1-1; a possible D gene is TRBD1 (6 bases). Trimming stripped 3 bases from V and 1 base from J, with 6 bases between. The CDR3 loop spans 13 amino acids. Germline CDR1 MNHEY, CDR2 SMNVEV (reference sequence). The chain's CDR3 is CASSLTGNTEAFF. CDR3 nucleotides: TGTGCCAGCAGTTTGACAGGGAACACTGAAGCTTTCTTT.

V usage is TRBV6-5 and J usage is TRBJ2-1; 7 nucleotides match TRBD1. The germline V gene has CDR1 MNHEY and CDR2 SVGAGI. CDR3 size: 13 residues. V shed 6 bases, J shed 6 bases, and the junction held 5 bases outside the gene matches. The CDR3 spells CASRAGTVNEQFF. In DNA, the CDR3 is TGTGCCAGCAGAGCCGGGACAGTCAATGAGCAGTTCTTC.

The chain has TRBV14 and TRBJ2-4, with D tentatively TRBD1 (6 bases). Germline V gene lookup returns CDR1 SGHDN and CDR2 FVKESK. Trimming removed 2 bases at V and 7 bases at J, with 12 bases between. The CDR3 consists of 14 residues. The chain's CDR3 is CASSQFTGINIQYF. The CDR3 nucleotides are TGTGCCAGCAGCCAATTTACAGGGATCAACATTCAGTACTTC.

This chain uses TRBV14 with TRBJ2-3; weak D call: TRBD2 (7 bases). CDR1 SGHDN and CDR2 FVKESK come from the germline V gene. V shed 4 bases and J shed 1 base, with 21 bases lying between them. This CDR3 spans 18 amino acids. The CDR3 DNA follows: TGTGCCAGCAGCCCCCTAAATTGGGGGGGCGCGGGCACAGATACGCAGTATTTT. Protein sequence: CASSPLNWGGAGTDTQYF.

The DNA of the CDR3 is TGTGCCTGGAGGATGGGACAGGCCATGAGCTCCTACAATGAGCAGTTCTTC. It encodes CAWRMGQAMSSYNEQFF. This sequence joins TRBV30 and TRBJ2-1; TRBD1 agrees at 8 bases. The CDR3 covers 17 residues. Trimming cost V 3 bases and J 0 bases; bases outside gene matches: 10. Germline CDR1 GTSNPN, CDR2 SVGIG (reference sequence). Full variable domain (missing parts from reference TRBV30 and TRBJ2-1): SQTIHQWPATLVQPVGSPLSLECTVEGTSNPNLYWYRQAAGRGLQLLFYSVGIGQISSEVPQNLSASRPQDRQFILSSKKLLLSDSGFYLCAWRMGQAMSSYNEQFFGPGTRLTVL.

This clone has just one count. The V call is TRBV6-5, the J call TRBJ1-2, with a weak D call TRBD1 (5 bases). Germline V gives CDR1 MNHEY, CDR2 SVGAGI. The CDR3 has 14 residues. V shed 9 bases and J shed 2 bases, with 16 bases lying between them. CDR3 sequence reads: CASNPGGTNYGYTF. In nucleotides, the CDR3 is TGTGCCAGTAATCCCGGGGGGACCAACTATGGCTACACCTTC.

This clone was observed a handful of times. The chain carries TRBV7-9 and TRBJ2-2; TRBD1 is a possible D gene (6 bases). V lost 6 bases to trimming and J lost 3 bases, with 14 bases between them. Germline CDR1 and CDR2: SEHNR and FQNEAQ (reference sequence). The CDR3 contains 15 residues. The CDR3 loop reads CASRISGADTGELFF. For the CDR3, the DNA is TGTGCCAGCAGAATATCAGGGGCGGACACCGGGGAGCTGTTTTTT.

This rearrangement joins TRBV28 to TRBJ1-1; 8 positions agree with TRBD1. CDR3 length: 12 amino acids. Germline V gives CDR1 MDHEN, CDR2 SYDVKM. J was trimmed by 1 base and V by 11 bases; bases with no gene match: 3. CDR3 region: CAAGQGNTEAFF. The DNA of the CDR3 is TGTGCCGCCGGACAGGGGAACACTGAAGCTTTCTTT.

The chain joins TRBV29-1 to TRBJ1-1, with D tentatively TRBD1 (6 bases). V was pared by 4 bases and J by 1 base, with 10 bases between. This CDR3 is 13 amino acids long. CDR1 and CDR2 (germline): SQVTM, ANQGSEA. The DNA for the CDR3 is TGCAGCGTTGGGTGGACAGAGAACACTGAAGCTTTCTTT. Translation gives CSVGWTENTEAFF. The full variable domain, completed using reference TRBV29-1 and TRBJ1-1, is SAVISQKPSRDICQRGTSLTIQCQVDSQVTMMFWYRQQPGQSLTLIATANQGSEATYESGFVIDKFPISRPNLTFSTLTVSNMSPEDSSIYLCSVGWTENTEAFFGQGTRLTVV.

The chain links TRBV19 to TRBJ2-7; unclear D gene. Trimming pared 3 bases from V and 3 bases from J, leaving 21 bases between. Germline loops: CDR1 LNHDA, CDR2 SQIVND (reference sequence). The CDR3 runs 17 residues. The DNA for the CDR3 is TGTGCCAGTAGTATTCCCCGTCTATGGAGTAGGAACTACGAGCAGTACTTC. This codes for CASSIPRLWSRNYEQYF.

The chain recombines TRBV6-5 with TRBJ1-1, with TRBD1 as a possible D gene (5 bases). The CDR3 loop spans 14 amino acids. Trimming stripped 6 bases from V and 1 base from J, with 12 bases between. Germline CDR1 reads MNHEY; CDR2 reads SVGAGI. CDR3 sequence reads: CASRPRQTNTEAFF. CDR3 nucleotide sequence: TGTGCCAGCAGGCCACGACAGACGAACACTGAAGCTTTCTTT.

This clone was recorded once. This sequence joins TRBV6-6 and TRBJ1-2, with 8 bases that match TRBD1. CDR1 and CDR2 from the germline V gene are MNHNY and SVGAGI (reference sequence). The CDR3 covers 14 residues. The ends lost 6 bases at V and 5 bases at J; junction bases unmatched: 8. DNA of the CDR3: TGTGCCAGCAGATCCGGGACAGGTCTTTATGGCTACACCTTC. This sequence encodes CASRSGTGLYGYTF.

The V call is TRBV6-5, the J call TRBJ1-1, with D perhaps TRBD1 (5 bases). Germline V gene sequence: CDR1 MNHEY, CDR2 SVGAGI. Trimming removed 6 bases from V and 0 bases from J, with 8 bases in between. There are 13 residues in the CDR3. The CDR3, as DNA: TGTGCCAGCAGGACGACAGTGAACACTGAAGCTTTCTTT. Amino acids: CASRTTVNTEAFF.

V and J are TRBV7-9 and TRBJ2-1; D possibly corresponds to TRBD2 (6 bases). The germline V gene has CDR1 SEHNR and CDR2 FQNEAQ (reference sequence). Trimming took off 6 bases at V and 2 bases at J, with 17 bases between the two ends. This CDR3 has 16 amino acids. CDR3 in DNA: TGTGCCAGCAGTCCAGTTGTGGGAGGCACCTACAATGAGCAGTTCTTC. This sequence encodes CASSPVVGGTYNEQFF.